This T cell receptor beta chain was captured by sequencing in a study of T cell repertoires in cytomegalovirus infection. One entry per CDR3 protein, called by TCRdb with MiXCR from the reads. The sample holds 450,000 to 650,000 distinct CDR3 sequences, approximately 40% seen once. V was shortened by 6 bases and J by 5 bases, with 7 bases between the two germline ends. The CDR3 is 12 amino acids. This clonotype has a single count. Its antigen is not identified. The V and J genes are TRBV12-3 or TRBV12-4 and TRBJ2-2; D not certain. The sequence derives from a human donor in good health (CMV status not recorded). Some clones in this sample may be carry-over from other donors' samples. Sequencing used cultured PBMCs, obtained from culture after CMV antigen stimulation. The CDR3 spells CASSLQTGELFF. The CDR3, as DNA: TGTGCCAGCAGCCTCCAAACCGGGGAGCTGTTTTTT.